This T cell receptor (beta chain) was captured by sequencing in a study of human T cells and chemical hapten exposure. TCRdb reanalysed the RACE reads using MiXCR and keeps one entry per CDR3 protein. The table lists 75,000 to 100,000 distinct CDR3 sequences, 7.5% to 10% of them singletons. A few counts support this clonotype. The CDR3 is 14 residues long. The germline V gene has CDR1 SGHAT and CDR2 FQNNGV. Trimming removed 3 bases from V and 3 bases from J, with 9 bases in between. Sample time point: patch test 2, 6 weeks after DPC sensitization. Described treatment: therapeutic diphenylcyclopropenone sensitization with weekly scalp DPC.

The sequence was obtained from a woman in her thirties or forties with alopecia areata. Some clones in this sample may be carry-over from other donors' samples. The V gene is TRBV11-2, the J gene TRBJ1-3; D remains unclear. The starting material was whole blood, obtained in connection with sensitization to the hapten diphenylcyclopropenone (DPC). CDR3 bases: TGTGCCAGCAGCTTGTCATACAGTGGAAACACCATATATTTT. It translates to CASSLSYSGNTIYF.